Below are 14 T cell receptor beta chains sequenced from a single sample in a study of PD-1 blockade in classical Hodgkin lymphoma. Every patient experienced relapse after autologous stem cell transplantation, and brentuximab vedotin exposure varied. Data came from immunoSEQ multiplex PCR; TCRdb stores just in-frame clones and leaves some out. The table shows some 96,000 clones, with approximately 83% occurring only once. This specimen consisted of peripheral blood mononuclear cells (PBMCs), obtained at baseline. The receptors here all came from a human donor with classical Hodgkin lymphoma.

The rearrangement uses TRBV7-2 and TRBJ2-3; TRBD2 agrees at 7 bases. V was clipped by 0 bases and J by 0 bases; unmatched bases: 9. The CDR3 is 18 residues long. CDR1 and CDR2 from the germline V gene are SGHTA and FQGNSA. The CDR3 region is CASSLARAGVGSTDTQYF. In nucleotides, the CDR3 is TGTGCCAGCAGCTTAGCGCGGGCGGGAGTTGGAAGCACAGATACGCAGTATTTT.

This sequence joins TRBV19 and TRBJ2-7, with TRBD1 identical over 9 bases. This CDR3 spans 15 amino acids. The ends lost 4 bases at V and 6 bases at J; junction bases unmatched: 10. Germline CDR1 and CDR2: LNHDA and SQIVND (reference sequence). The DNA for the CDR3 is TGTGCCAGTAGTACCTCCGGGACAGGGTACGGCGAGCAGTACTTC. Protein sequence: CASSTSGTGYGEQYF.

J is TRBJ2-7 and V is TRBV7-9; tentatively, D is TRBD2 (5 bases). This CDR3 is 13 amino acids long. The germline V gene encodes CDR1 SEHNR and CDR2 FQNEAQ (reference sequence). The germline V and J ends were trimmed by 2 bases and 4 bases, with 9 bases remaining between them. The CDR3 protein is CASSLRTPYEQYF. DNA of the CDR3: TGTGCCAGCAGCTTAAGGACTCCTTACGAGCAGTACTTC.

The chain employs TRBV10-3 and TRBJ1-2; 7 bases are a match to TRBD1. The CDR3 is made up of 17 amino acids. Losses at the gene ends were 4 bases for V and 5 bases for J; bases not matched to a gene: 16. Germline V gene data show CDR1 as ENHRY and CDR2 as SYGVKD. This CDR3 reads CAISGYGAGTEDYGYTF. As DNA, the CDR3 is TGTGCCATCAGTGGGTACGGAGCCGGGACAGAGGATTATGGCTACACCTTC.

V and J are TRBV29-1 and TRBJ2-2; D is possibly TRBD2 (5 bases). The CDR3 is 12 residues long. The germline V gene has CDR1 SQVTM and CDR2 ANQGSEA. V lost 4 bases and J 7 bases, leaving 10 bases between the germline ends. The CDR3 region is CSVVTEGGELFF. The CDR3 DNA follows: TGCAGCGTTGTGACCGAGGGCGGGGAGCTGTTTTTT.

The V and J genes are TRBV5-6 and TRBJ2-7; a weak D match, TRBD1 (6 bases). This CDR3 contains 15 residues. Deletions cut 3 bases from V and 3 bases from J, with 16 bases between. Germline V gene lookup returns CDR1 SGHDT and CDR2 YYEEEE. The CDR3 loop reads CASSSRQGLNYEQYF. CDR3 nucleotide sequence: TGTGCCAGCAGCTCCCGGCAGGGGTTGAACTACGAGCAGTACTTC.

This clone was seen a single time. This chain links TRBV9 with TRBJ2-6; either TRBD1 or TRBD2 may fit D (5 bases each). Trimming removed 0 bases at V and 1 base at J, with 14 bases between. Germline lookup yields CDR1 SGDLS and CDR2 YYNGEE. This CDR3 comprises 18 residues. CDR3 in amino acids: CASSVAGTQPSGANVLTF. CDR3 bases: TGTGCCAGCAGCGTAGCCGGGACCCAACCTTCTGGGGCCAACGTCCTGACTTTC.

The gene calls are TRBV29-1 and TRBJ2-3, with 7 bases fitting TRBD2. Looked up from germline, CDR1 is SQVTM and CDR2 is ANQGSEA. V lost 2 bases and J lost 1; bases outside the gene matches: 9. The CDR3 is 16 amino acids. This CDR3 reads CSVERSWRERTDTQYF. The CDR3 DNA follows: TGCAGCGTTGAAAGAAGTTGGCGGGAGCGCACAGATACGCAGTATTTT.

Only one count was recorded for this clone. V usage is TRBV6-5 and J usage is TRBJ2-3, with 10 nucleotides matching TRBD2. Per germline, CDR1 MNHEY and CDR2 SVGAGI. Losses at the gene ends were 6 bases for V and 3 bases for J; bases not matched to a gene: 3. The CDR3 spans 14 residues. CDR3 residues: CASRTGLATDTQYF. The DNA of the CDR3 is TGTGCCAGCAGGACGGGACTAGCGACAGATACGCAGTATTTT.

The chain links TRBV6-5 to TRBJ1-6, with no clear D. The ends were cut back, 2 bases at V and 0 bases at J, with 8 bases in the middle. Germline CDR1 MNHEY, CDR2 SVGAGI. The CDR3 loop spans 16 amino acids. As DNA, the CDR3 is TGTGCCAGCAGTTACCGACTCAACTCCTATAATTCACCCCTCCACTTT. Translated, it gives CASSYRLNSYNSPLHF.

This rearrangement joins TRBV29-1 to TRBJ2-5, with TRBD2 matching 9 bases. The CDR3 contains 14 residues. V shed 4 bases and J 4 bases; nucleotides not matched to a gene: 7. Germline CDR1 reads SQVTM; CDR2 reads ANQGSEA. CDR3 sequence (DNA): TGCAGCGTTGTAGGCGGGAGGGCGGGAGAGACCCAGTACTTC. Translated, it gives CSVVGGRAGETQYF. Complete variable domain (other parts from reference TRBV29-1 and TRBJ2-5): SAVISQKPSRDICQRGTSLTIQCQVDSQVTMMFWYRQQPGQSLTLIATANQGSEATYESGFVIDKFPISRPNLTFSTLTVSNMSPEDSSIYLCSVVGGRAGETQYFGPGTRLLVL.

The chain is built from TRBV27 and TRBJ2-3, with D possibly matching TRBD2 (5 bases). CDR1 MNHEY and CDR2 SMNVEV come from the germline V gene (reference sequence). V was shortened by 5 bases and J by 1 base, with 10 bases between the two germline ends. This CDR3 is built from 14 residues. CDR3 residues: CASSLAGGTDTQYF. The DNA of the CDR3 is TGTGCCAGCAGTCTCGCCGGGGGCACAGATACGCAGTATTTT.

CDR3 sequence reads: CASSFRGLALYNEQFF. CDR3 sequence (DNA): TGTGCCAGCAGCTTCCGGGGACTAGCGCTCTACAATGAGCAGTTCTTC. The V gene is TRBV7-2, the J gene TRBJ2-1; TRBD2 matches at 10 bases. Per germline, CDR1 SGHTA and CDR2 FQGNSA. The CDR3 consists of 16 residues. Trimming cost V 3 bases and J 3 bases; bases outside gene matches: 5.

The rearrangement joins TRBV5-1 to TRBJ1-2; 9 nucleotides agree with TRBD1. V gave up 1 base and J gave up 8 bases; unmatched junction bases: 6. The CDR3 consists of 14 residues. In germline, CDR1 is SGHRS, CDR2 YFSETQ. The CDR3 nucleotides are TGCGCCAGCAGCTTGTGGACAGGGGATCTCGGCTACACCTTC. Its protein product is CASSLWTGDLGYTF.